This passage covers 15 T cell receptor beta chains from one sample sequenced in a study of T cell repertoires in cytomegalovirus infection. TCRdb analysed the reads with MiXCR anew, one entry per CDR3 protein. The table shows roughly 920,000 distinct CDR3 sequences, with roughly 31% occurring only once. Their antigens remain unidentified. The sequencing here drew on cultured CD8+ T cells from PBMCs, taken from culture after CMV antigen stimulation. The receptors stem from a human donor in good health (CMV status not recorded). Some clones in this sample may be carry-over from other donors' samples.

The CDR3, as DNA: TGTGCCAGCGTACGACCCGCCAGGGGAGGGACTGAAGCTTTCTTT. Protein: CASVRPARGGTEAFF. The chain uses TRBV6-2 or TRBV6-3 and TRBJ1-1; weak D call: TRBD1 (6 bases). CDR1 and CDR2 (germline): MNHEY, SVGEGT. Trimming took off 8 bases at V and 5 bases at J, with 21 bases between the two ends. This CDR3 contains 15 residues.

This clonotype was seen more than once but under ten times. The V gene is TRBV29-1, the J gene TRBJ1-2; 9 bases map to TRBD1. The CDR3 loop spans 13 amino acids. CDR1 and CDR2 from the germline V gene are SQVTM and ANQGSEA. V lost 7 bases, J lost 3 bases, and 6 bases stayed unmatched. The chain's CDR3 is CSAPDRGDYGYTF. The CDR3 region has the DNA TGCAGCGCCCCGGACAGGGGTGACTATGGCTACACCTTC.

This clonotype showed up many times. The J gene is TRBJ2-5, the V gene TRBV4-1; TRBD2 matches at 10 bases. J gave up 5 bases and V 1 base, and 7 bases lay outside the gene matches. Germline V lookup: CDR1 MGHRA, CDR2 YSYEKL. This CDR3 is built from 16 residues. The CDR3 sequence: CASSQVFLAGVETQYF. Here the CDR3 DNA reads TGCGCCAGCAGCCAAGTATTTCTAGCGGGGGTTGAGACCCAGTACTTC.

This clonotype was observed a few times. The chain has TRBV12-3 or TRBV12-4 and TRBJ1-1, with D unclear. The V end lost 7 bases, the J end lost 3 bases, and 15 bases lay between the germline ends. The CDR3 is 14 amino acids. DNA for the CDR3: TGTGCCAGCAAAGTTATTGGATTACACACTGAAGCTTTCTTT. Translation gives CASKVIGLHTEAFF.

In its sample, this clonotype was seen a few times. The rearrangement uses TRBV6-2 or TRBV6-3 and TRBJ2-1, with TRBD1 matching over 7 bases. The CDR3 consists of 14 residues. V shed 4 bases, J shed 8 bases, and the junction held 8 bases outside the gene matches. CDR1 and CDR2 (germline): MNHEY, SVGEGT. The CDR3 sequence: CASSLGDSNDEQFF. CDR3 coding DNA: TGTGCCAGCAGTTTAGGGGACAGTAACGATGAGCAGTTCTTC.

This clonotype appeared many times. This chain connects TRBV7-9 to TRBJ2-7, with D tentatively TRBD1 (6 bases). Germline-derived CDR1 and CDR2 are SEHNR and FQNEAQ (reference sequence). The CDR3 spans 12 residues. V was clipped by 5 bases and J by 2 bases, with 7 bases between them. The CDR3: CASSRDTYEQYF. CDR3 coding DNA: TGTGCCAGCAGCCGGGACACCTACGAGCAGTACTTC.

This clonotype was observed at least ten times. The chain combines TRBV10-3 with TRBJ1-2, with D hard to call. Looked up from germline, CDR1 is ENHRY and CDR2 is SYGVKD. Trimming shortened V by 10 bases and J by 4 bases, and 22 bases separated the two germline ends. The CDR3 is made up of 15 amino acids. The CDR3 nucleotides are TGTGCCAGCGAGCTCACGGGTGAACGGCGCTATGGCTACACCTTC. Translated: CASELTGERRYGYTF.

In its sample, this clonotype was seen a few times. The chain combines TRBV12-3 or TRBV12-4 with TRBJ2-1, with 11 bases that match TRBD1. With V trimmed by 6 bases and J by 6 bases, 1 base remained unmatched. CDR3 length: 13 amino acids. The CDR3 loop reads CASSGTGGNEQFF. The CDR3, as DNA: TGTGCCAGCAGCGGGACAGGGGGCAATGAGCAGTTCTTC.

This chain connects TRBV24-1 to TRBJ2-1; D gene ambiguous. V was clipped by 0 bases and J by 8 bases, with 7 bases between them. The CDR3 runs to 13 residues. The V gene's germline CDR1 is KGHDR and CDR2 SFDVKD. The CDR3 DNA sequence: TGTGCCACCAGTGATTTGGGACGGGATGAGCAGTTCTTC. Translated, it gives CATSDLGRDEQFF.

The chain is built from TRBV3-1 and TRBJ2-1; 12 bases agree with TRBD1. The CDR3 has 16 residues. After removal of 3 bases from V and 8 bases from J, the junction contained 8 bases not matched to a gene. The germline CDR1 and CDR2 sequences are LGHDT and YNNKEL (reference sequence). CDR3 bases: TGTGCCAGCAGCCACGTGGGACAGGGGGCATTCTATGAGCAGTTCTTC. The encoded protein is CASSHVGQGAFYEQFF.

This clonotype was recorded a few times. This chain connects TRBV6-5 to TRBJ2-1, with 9 bases identical to TRBD2. The CDR3 has 14 residues. After removal of 2 bases from V and 8 bases from J, the junction contained 4 bases not matched to a gene. Germline V gene lookup returns CDR1 MNHEY and CDR2 SVGAGI. CDR3 nucleotide sequence: TGTGCCAGCAGTTACGGCGGGGGGGCATATGAGCAGTTCTTC. Translating gives CASSYGGGAYEQFF.

This clonotype has a handful of counts. V and J are TRBV12-5 and TRBJ2-1, with unresolved D. There are 14 residues in the CDR3. Germline V gene lookup returns CDR1 LGHNT and CDR2 FRNRAP. Trimming pared 0 bases from V and 9 bases from J, leaving 12 bases between. The CDR3 loop reads CASGLVGPLGEQFF. CDR3 sequence (DNA): TGTGCTAGTGGTTTGGTTGGACCCCTGGGTGAGCAGTTCTTC.

The chain carries TRBV28 and TRBJ1-6, with 7 nucleotides matching TRBD1. Unmatched junction bases numbered 5, after V lost 5 bases and J lost 1 base. The CDR3 runs 16 residues. The V gene's germline CDR1 is MDHEN and CDR2 SYDVKM. CDR3 nucleotides: TGTGCCAGCAGTCACGACAGGGTTTCCTATAATTCACCCCTCCACTTT. This codes for CASSHDRVSYNSPLHF.

This chain links TRBV27 with TRBJ1-1, with TRBD1 matching over 7 bases. The CDR3 sequence is 14 residues long. The germline V gene encodes CDR1 MNHEY and CDR2 SMNVEV (reference sequence). The trim removed 5 bases at V and 0 bases at J, leaving 3 bases unmatched. The CDR3 DNA is TGTGCCAGCAGTGCGGACAGGATGAACACTGAAGCTTTCTTT. It codes for CASSADRMNTEAFF.

This clonotype was seen only a few times. The V gene is TRBV28, the J gene TRBJ2-7; D gene uncertain. Germline lookup yields CDR1 MDHEN and CDR2 SYDVKM. The CDR3 totals 13 residues. V lost 4 bases, J lost 0 bases, and 7 bases lay in between. For the CDR3, the DNA is TGTGCCAGCAGTTCAACAGACTCCTACGAGCAGTACGTC. As protein: CASSSTDSYEQYV.